This TCR beta chain was retrieved from a study of CD8 T cells in ankylosing spondylitis. Study conclusions and caveats: With a CD8+ phenotype, disease-linked clones were relatively rare in peripheral blood. The authors reported significant enrichment of disease-linked clones in matched ankylosing spondylitis synovial fluid. A TCR beta motif of fewer than 10 highly homologous variants seemed to mark ankylosing spondylitis blood.

This clonotype has at least ten counts. The target antigen is unknown. Scientists made TCR beta libraries using quantitative 5'-RACE with molecular barcodes. TCRdb re-called the 5' RACE reads with MiXCR, one entry per CDR3 protein. The sample contains more than 500,000 distinct CDR3 sequences, about 5.4% of which appear only once. Sequencing was done on a sample of blood, either unsorted or a sorted T cell fraction (not recorded which). This clonotype was sampled from a male donor with ankylosing spondylitis.

CDR3 in DNA: TGTGCCAGCAGCCAAGATAGGGGGGGGGTCACAGATACGCAGTATTTT. It specifies CASSQDRGGVTDTQYF. This chain uses TRBV4-2 with TRBJ2-3; possible D gene TRBD2, 7 bases. CDR1 and CDR2 from the germline V gene are LGHNA and YNFKEQ. V shed 0 bases and J shed 2 bases, with 12 bases lying between them. CDR3 length: 16 amino acids.